This passage covers 11 T cell receptor beta chains from one sample sequenced in a study of metastatic and nonmetastatic thyroid tumors. Via MiXCR, TCRdb re-called the PCR reads. This sample carries tens of thousands of clones, approximately 19% of them seen once, and the ten largest clones take about 16%. Prior to thyroid surgery, none of the patients had received any treatment. The sample consisted of blood. The source of these receptors is a female donor with papillary thyroid cancer or a benign thyroid nodule (not recorded which). Some clones in this sample may be carry-over from other donors' samples.

This clone was observed at least ten times. The chain joins TRBV5-4 to TRBJ2-3; D ambiguous. Germline CDR1 reads SGHNT; CDR2 reads YYREEE (reference sequence). The CDR3 totals 14 residues. Trimming removed 4 bases at V and 1 base at J, with 10 bases between. CDR3 residues: CASSLIVGTDTQYF. CDR3 DNA: TGTGCCAGCAGCCTCATCGTAGGCACAGATACGCAGTATTTT.

V gene TRBV20-1 combines with J gene TRBJ2-7; D may be TRBD1 (6 bases). The length of the CDR3 is 14 residues. The germline V and J ends were trimmed by 4 bases and 3 bases, with 16 bases remaining between them. In germline, CDR1 is DFQATT, CDR2 SNEGSKA (reference sequence). The CDR3 sequence: CSAIPQGSGYEQYF. For the CDR3, the DNA is TGCAGTGCTATCCCCCAGGGGTCCGGCTACGAGCAGTACTTC.

In this sample, this clone turned up a few times. The chain is built from TRBV28 and TRBJ2-2; 7 positions match TRBD1. The CDR3 spans 15 residues. V was clipped by 8 bases and J by 4 bases; unmatched bases: 10. Germline CDR1 and CDR2: MDHEN and SYDVKM. The CDR3 is CASGSGQAFTGELFF. CDR3 coding DNA: TGTGCCAGCGGAAGCGGACAGGCCTTCACCGGGGAGCTGTTTTTT.

The rearrangement uses TRBV28 and TRBJ2-2, with D perhaps matching TRBD2 (5 bases). This CDR3 region has 15 residues. In germline, CDR1 is MDHEN, CDR2 SYDVKM. V shed 5 bases and J shed 4 bases, with 14 bases lying between them. The chain's CDR3 is CASSIAKEVTGELFF. The CDR3 DNA sequence: TGTGCCAGCAGTATAGCTAAGGAGGTCACCGGGGAGCTGTTTTTT.

This clone was observed a few times. V usage is TRBV28 and J usage is TRBJ1-5; no clear D. The CDR3 consists of 14 residues. V was shortened by 7 bases and J by 2 bases, with 12 bases between the two germline ends. CDR1 is MDHEN and CDR2 is SYDVKM in the germline V gene. The CDR3 loop reads CASMWTLGNQPQHF. The CDR3 DNA reads as TGTGCCAGCATGTGGACGCTCGGCAATCAGCCCCAGCATTTT.

The sample holds many counts of this clone. The chain couples TRBV7-8 to TRBJ2-7; no clear D gene. Germline CDR1 is SGHVS and CDR2 is FQNEAQ. The CDR3 extends over 13 amino acids. Trimming removed 1 base from V and 4 bases from J, with 8 bases in between. The CDR3: CASSLGQEYEQYF. CDR3 in DNA: TGTGCCAGCAGCTTAGGGCAAGAATACGAGCAGTACTTC.

The gene calls are TRBV2 and TRBJ1-2, with 7 bases identical to TRBD1. CDR1 is SNHLY, CDR2 FYNNEI, per germline. The CDR3 length is 11 residues. The J segment lost 8 bases and the V segment lost 6 bases, leaving 3 bases of the junction unmatched. This CDR3 is CASRTGDGYTF. The CDR3 nucleotides are TGTGCCAGCAGAACAGGGGACGGCTACACCTTC.

This clone is medium-sized by share. The V call is TRBV27, the J call TRBJ2-7, with 8 bases that match TRBD2. Looked up from germline, CDR1 is MNHEY and CDR2 is SMNVEV (reference sequence). The V and J ends lost 3 bases and 8 bases, in that order; junction bases with no gene match: 12. The CDR3 is 15 amino acids. The CDR3 protein is CASSFGRAGEFKQYF. In DNA, the CDR3 is TGTGCCAGCAGTTTTGGTCGAGCGGGAGAATTTAAGCAGTACTTC.

The CDR3 bases are TGCGCCAGCAGCTTGGGACTAGCGGGATTGGATGAGCAGTTCTTC. Encoded protein: CASSLGLAGLDEQFF. The chain has TRBV5-1 and TRBJ2-7, with 11 bases fitting TRBD2. With the DNA end fitting TRBJ2-1 better, the J assignment may be wrong. The CDR3 length is 15 residues. Looked up from germline, CDR1 is SGHRS and CDR2 is YFSETQ.

This clone was picked up many times. The chain combines TRBV13 with TRBJ2-2; the match to TRBD2 covers 12 bases. With V trimmed by 7 bases and J by 3 bases, 6 bases remained unmatched. The CDR3 runs 16 residues. The V gene's germline CDR1 is PRHDT and CDR2 FYEKMQ (reference sequence). In DNA form, the CDR3 reads TGTGCCAGCACCACTAGCGGGAGGACGGACACCGGGGAGCTGTTTTTT. Protein sequence: CASTTSGRTDTGELFF.

This clone was counted many times. The chain links TRBV7-8 to TRBJ2-4; no clear D gene. Trimming removed 1 base at V and 0 bases at J, with 16 bases between. The CDR3 contains 18 residues. CDR1 SGHVS and CDR2 FQNEAQ come from the germline V gene. CDR3 nucleotide sequence: TGTGCCAGCAGCTTAGGAAGAAGGGTACTACTAGCCAAAAACATTCAGTACTTC. Protein product: CASSLGRRVLLAKNIQYF.